The sequence of this TCR beta chain was determined in a study of cytomegalovirus exposure and HLA in healthy donors. Sequencing used immunoSEQ multiplex PCR; TCRdb keeps in-frame clones, though not all of them. Seen here are 90,000 to 100,000 clones, around 88% observed once, and the top ten hold 3.5% to 5%. CDR3 length: 14 amino acids. Germline V gives CDR1 SSHAT, CDR2 FNYEAQ (reference sequence). As for this clone: The junction and the germline gene differ at one end; a read error may be behind it.

The chain is built from TRBV7-7 and TRBJ2-7; the match to TRBD1 covers 8 bases. Sequencing was carried out using PBMCs. This TCR came from a woman aged 25-40 years in good health and CMV-seronegative. CDR3 DNA: TGTGCTAGCAGCTTAAGTCAGGGGGCTGGCGAGCAGTACTTC. Protein product: CASSLSQGAGEQYF.